These 23 T cell receptor beta chains originate from one sample sequenced in a study of blood T cells in healthy people across ages. A J-beta primer mix and a sample-barcoded 5' primer were used in a second PCR of about 7 to 12 cycles. TCRdb reanalysed the 5' RACE reads using MiXCR and keeps one entry per CDR3 protein. The sample consists of approximately 1,000,000 distinct CDR3 sequences, under 40% of them appearing once. The material sequenced was blood. Source of these receptors: a man younger than 30 in good health.

This clonotype was seen just once. The junction differs from germline at one of its ends, possibly a read error. CDR3 sequence reads: CSAGDGNWNTEAFF. CDR3 sequence (DNA): TGCAGTGCTGGAGATGGCAATTGGAACACTGAAGCTTTCTTT. The chain carries TRBV20-1 and TRBJ1-1, with no clear D. The CDR3 is 14 residues long. The V gene's germline CDR1 is DFQATT and CDR2 SNEGSKA (reference sequence).

V is TRBV20-1 and J is TRBJ1-1; TRBD1 might be the D (6 bases). CDR1 is DFQATT, CDR2 SNEGSKA, per germline (reference sequence). This CDR3 contains 13 residues. Trimming removed 0 bases from V and 4 bases from J, with 9 bases in between. The CDR3 sequence: CSARDAQGTEAFF. CDR3 in DNA: TGCAGTGCTAGAGATGCACAGGGCACTGAAGCTTTCTTT.

This rearrangement joins TRBV7-2 to TRBJ2-7; unclear D gene. The J call may be wrong; the DNA end is better matched by TRBJ2-5. This CDR3 is 13 amino acids long. Germline V gene data show CDR1 as SGHTA and CDR2 as FQGNSA. CDR3 DNA: TGTGCCAGCAGCTTAGGCGGTTTTGTGACCCAGTACTTC. Amino acids: CASSLGGFVTQYF.

The genes are TRBV14 and TRBJ1-1; a possible D gene is TRBD1 (6 bases). V was clipped by 2 bases and J by 6 bases, with 10 bases between them. Germline V lookup: CDR1 SGHDN, CDR2 FVKESK. The CDR3 spans 13 residues. The CDR3 DNA reads as TGTGCCAGCAGCCAATCGACAGGATCTGAAGCTTTCTTT. The encoded protein is CASSQSTGSEAFF.

The gene calls are TRBV20-1 and TRBJ2-1; no clear D. Trimming took 1 base from V and 6 from J, leaving 19 bases between them. The CDR3 extends over 16 amino acids. Germline V gene lookup returns CDR1 DFQATT and CDR2 SNEGSKA (reference sequence). The CDR3 reads CSARGIVETPLNEQFF. CDR3 DNA sequence: TGCAGTGCTAGAGGCATAGTTGAGACTCCCCTCAATGAGCAGTTCTTC.

This clonotype was seen a handful of times. The V and J genes are TRBV10-3 and TRBJ2-7, with 8 bases matching TRBD1. Trimming removed 2 bases from V and 6 bases from J; junction bases left unmatched: 6. CDR3 size: 14 residues. Germline V gene lookup returns CDR1 ENHRY and CDR2 SYGVKD. The CDR3 coding sequence is TGTGCCATCAGTGAGAGGACAGGGAATTTCGAGCAGTACTTC. Its translation is CAISERTGNFEQYF.

This clonotype was seen only a few times. J is TRBJ1-1 and V is TRBV28; D gene ambiguous. V dropped 5 bases and J dropped 5 bases, with 12 bases sitting between them. Germline CDR1 and CDR2: MDHEN and SYDVKM. CDR3 length equals 13 residues. The CDR3 DNA sequence: TGTGCCAGCAGTATTGGGGTGAGGACTGAAGCTTTCTTT. The encoded protein is CASSIGVRTEAFF.

A remark on this clonotype: A much larger clonotype is one base distant, so this may be a read error. The J gene is TRBJ2-7, the V gene TRBV7-2; D is unresolved. Germline CDR1 SGHTA, CDR2 FQGNSA. V lost 4 bases, J lost 0 bases, and 16 bases lay in between. The CDR3 consists of 16 residues. The CDR3 DNA follows: TGTGCCAGCAGCTCATCCCCAGCGTCTGACTCCTACGAGCAGTACTTC. Translating gives CASSSSPASDSYEQYF.

The rearrangement links TRBV18 to TRBJ2-1; 9 nucleotides align to TRBD2. CDR1 and CDR2 (germline): KGHSH, LQKENI. V lost 3 bases and J lost 2; bases outside the gene matches: 8. The CDR3 is 17 amino acids. CDR3 bases: TGTGCCAGCTCACCGGAGACTAGCGGTCTAACCTACAATGAGCAGTTCTTC. Translating gives CASSPETSGLTYNEQFF.

This clonotype was counted between two and nine times. The genes are TRBV28 and TRBJ2-5; 7 bases map to TRBD2. V was clipped by 5 bases and J by 4 bases; unmatched bases: 4. CDR1 and CDR2 from the germline V gene are MDHEN and SYDVKM. The CDR3 is 13 amino acids. CDR3 residues: CASSQTSLETQYF. For the CDR3, the DNA is TGTGCCAGCAGTCAGACTAGCTTAGAGACCCAGTACTTC.

The chain joins TRBV12-3 or TRBV12-4 to TRBJ2-5, with D possibly called TRBD1 or TRBD2 (5 bases each). The better agreement between TRBJ2-7 and the DNA end casts doubt on the J call. The length of the CDR3 is 14 residues. The CDR3 protein is CASSRGVGFNEQYF. CDR3 in DNA: TGTGCCAGCAGTAGAGGGGTCGGCTTCAACGAGCAGTACTTC.

This clonotype was detected a few times. The V call is TRBV11-2, the J call TRBJ2-1, with 8 bases fitting TRBD2. There are 14 residues in the CDR3. V gave up 0 bases and J gave up 8 bases; unmatched junction bases: 3. Germline V gives CDR1 SGHAT, CDR2 FQNNGV. CDR3 region: CASSLERGLDEQFF. The CDR3 nucleotides are TGTGCCAGCAGCTTAGAGAGGGGACTAGATGAGCAGTTCTTC. Complete variable domain (other parts from reference TRBV11-2 and TRBJ2-1): EAGVAQSPRYKIIEKRQSVAFWCNPISGHATLYWYQQILGQGPKLLIQFQNNGVVDDSQLPKDRFSAERLKGVDSTLKIQPAKLEDSAVYLCASSLERGLDEQFFGPGTRLTVL.

In this sample, this clonotype turned up a few times. The V gene is TRBV9, the J gene TRBJ2-1; D ambiguous. The DNA end favors TRBJ2-7, so the J call may be wrong. The CDR3 is made up of 14 amino acids. CDR1 and CDR2 from the germline V gene are SGDLS and YYNGEE. The CDR3 DNA follows: TGTGCCAGCAGCGTAGCGGTGAGTTACAATGAGCAGTACTTC. Protein: CASSVAVSYNEQYF.

This clonotype was seen a handful of times. This chain uses TRBV14 with TRBJ2-3; D is ambiguous. Germline CDR1 is SGHDN and CDR2 is FVKESK. V gave up 0 bases and J gave up 0 bases, with 10 bases separating them. This CDR3 spans 16 amino acids. The CDR3 coding sequence is TGTGCCAGCAGCCAAGAGGCCGTTCCTAGCACAGATACGCAGTATTTT. This encodes CASSQEAVPSTDTQYF.

This clonotype was recorded a few times. The chain carries TRBV12-3 or TRBV12-4 and TRBJ2-3, with 10 bases lining up with TRBD1. Germline trimming cut 7 bases from V and 6 bases from J; bases unmatched to any gene: 7. CDR3 length: 14 amino acids. The chain's CDR3 is CASTAGQGYDTQYF. CDR3 nucleotides: TGTGCCAGCACCGCGGGACAGGGGTATGATACGCAGTATTTT.

This clonotype was detected a few times. The genes are TRBV6-6 and TRBJ1-2; D unresolved. Trimming took 6 bases from V and 4 from J, leaving 18 bases between them. This CDR3 contains 15 residues. Per the germline V gene, CDR1 is MNHNY and CDR2 is SVGAGI (reference sequence). The CDR3 region is CASSDATGPTYGYTF. As DNA, the CDR3 is TGTGCCAGCAGCGACGCGACCGGACCTACCTATGGCTACACCTTC.

The chain carries TRBV12-3 or TRBV12-4 and TRBJ2-1; D is uncertain. With 1 base removed from V and 5 bases from J, the gap between germline ends came to 12 bases. The CDR3 spans 15 residues. The CDR3 sequence is CASSLEGVPNNEQFF. The CDR3 region has the DNA TGTGCCAGCAGTTTAGAGGGCGTCCCCAACAATGAGCAGTTCTTC.

The rearrangement links TRBV5-1 to TRBJ1-2; 7 nucleotides align to TRBD1. Trimming removed 1 base from V and 0 bases from J; junction bases left unmatched: 3. There are 15 residues in the CDR3. CDR1 and CDR2 from the germline V gene are SGHRS and YFSETQ. The CDR3 region is CASSLNQGANYGYTF. The CDR3 DNA follows: TGCGCCAGCAGCTTGAATCAGGGGGCTAACTATGGCTACACCTTC.

For the CDR3, the DNA is TGCAGCGTTGCCGGGCGTAGTACCGGGGAGCTGTTTTTT. It is translated as CSVAGRSTGELFF. The rearrangement links TRBV29-1 to TRBJ2-2; D remains ambiguous. From germline, CDR1 is SQVTM and CDR2 ANQGSEA. V was shortened by 4 bases and J by 5 bases, with 11 bases between the two germline ends. The CDR3 runs 13 residues.

This clonotype was observed a few times. The chain is built from TRBV9 and TRBJ2-1, with 11 bases aligning to TRBD1. The germline V gene has CDR1 SGDLS and CDR2 YYNGEE. The length of the CDR3 is 15 residues. The J segment lost 11 bases and the V segment lost 4 bases, leaving 11 bases of the junction unmatched. CDR3 sequence (DNA): TGTGCCAGCAGCCCGTGGACAGGGGGCTACTTCCAGCAGTTCTTC. It specifies CASSPWTGGYFQQFF.

The rearrangement uses TRBV28 and TRBJ2-3; TRBD2 matches 9 bases. The CDR3 has 18 residues. Germline CDR1 MDHEN, CDR2 SYDVKM. After removal of 4 bases from V and 0 bases from J, the junction contained 11 bases not matched to a gene. In DNA, the CDR3 is TGTGCCAGCAGTTCCCCCGGGGAGCGGGGGGCCAGCACAGATACGCAGTATTTT. Its protein is CASSSPGERGASTDTQYF. The full variable domain, its missing parts supplied by reference TRBV28 and TRBJ2-3, is DVKVTQSSRYLVKRTGEKVFLECVQDMDHENMFWYRQDPGLGLRLIYFSYDVKMKEKGDIPEGYSVSREKKERFSLILESASTNQTSMYLCASSSPGERGASTDTQYFGPGTRLTVL.

The J gene is TRBJ2-1, the V gene TRBV4-1, with 10 bases that match TRBD1. The germline V gene encodes CDR1 MGHRA and CDR2 YSYEKL. CDR3 length: 15 residues. After removal of 6 bases from V and 4 bases from J, the junction contained 6 bases not matched to a gene. The CDR3 DNA is TGCGCCAGCAGAGCAGGGACAGGGGCTTACAATGAGCAGTTCTTC. This gives the protein CASRAGTGAYNEQFF.

CDR3 sequence (DNA): TGTGCCATCAGTGATAGGGGCCAGGGTCGGGAGACCCAGTACTTC. Amino acids: CAISDRGQGRETQYF. The chain recombines TRBV10-3 with TRBJ2-5, with D possibly matching TRBD1 (5 bases). The CDR3 sequence is 15 residues long. The germline CDR1 and CDR2 sequences are ENHRY and SYGVKD. V shed 3 bases and J shed 5 bases, with 16 bases lying between them.